The rows below give T cell receptor beta chains drawn from one sample of a study of cytomegalovirus exposure and HLA in healthy donors. Data came from immunoSEQ multiplex PCR; TCRdb stores just in-frame clones and leaves some out. In the table there are more than 60,000 clones, less than 80% of which are singletons. The sequenced sample consisted of PBMCs. All receptors come from a woman between 40 and 50 years old in good health and CMV-seropositive. The CDR3 runs from the conserved cysteine through the conserved F or W. D genes are given only for firm matches. Clone size, where shown, is once, few, many, or a class for clones that have expanded.

V gene	clone size	J gene	D gene	CDR3 DNA	CDR3 protein
TRBV6-5	-	TRBJ1-3	-	TGTGCCAGCAGTTACCGTCCGGGGGGAACGGGAAACACCATATATTTT	CASSYRPGGTGNTIYF
TRBV4-3	-	TRBJ1-2	TRBD1	TGCGCCAGCAGCCAGGCACAGGGGAGAGGGTATGGCTACACCTTC	CASSQAQGRGYGYTF
TRBV7-8	-	TRBJ1-5	-	TGTGCCAGCAGCTCTCTTAATAGCAATCAGCCCCAGCATTTT	CASSSLNSNQPQHF
TRBV28	-	TRBJ1-2	TRBD1	TGTGCCAGTGTTACAGGGGGCAATAACTATGGCTACACCTTC	CASVTGGNNYGYTF
TRBV18	-	TRBJ2-1	TRBD1	TGTGCCAGCTCACCCGGACAGGGGAATGAGCAGTTCTTC	CASSPGQGNEQFF
TRBV4-1	-	TRBJ2-7	TRBD1	TGCGCCAGCAGCCAAGCCTCTGGACAGGGGGCTACGTACGAGCAGTACTTC	CASSQASGQGATYEQYF
TRBV9	-	TRBJ2-1	TRBD2	TGTGCCAGCAGCCCCCCGGGGGGGCCTGGCGATGAGCAGTTCTTC	CASSPPGGPGDEQFF
TRBV29-1	-	TRBJ2-1	-	TGCAGCGTTGAGACGGGGATGGCTGAGCAGTTCTTC	CSVETGMAEQFF
TRBV9	-	TRBJ2-7	-	TGTGCCAGCAGCGTAGCTTTAGCTGCAATCTACGAGCAGTACTTC	CASSVALAAIYEQYF
TRBV9	few	TRBJ2-1	TRBD1	TGTGCCAGCAGCTCCCGGGACAGAACCTACAATGAGCAGTTCTTC	CASSSRDRTYNEQFF
TRBV5-1	-	TRBJ2-6	-	TGCGCCAGCAGCTTGCCCCGGGGGGCCGACTTCTTCTCTGGGGCCAACGTCCTGACTTTC	CASSLPRGADFFSGANVLTF
TRBV10-3	-	TRBJ2-1	TRBD2	TGTGCCATCAGGGCTAGCGGGGGGCAATACAATGAGCAGTTCTTC	CAIRASGGQYNEQFF
TRBV7-2	-	TRBJ2-3	-	TGTGCCAGCAGCTTAGCGATCGGAGTTACAGATACGCAGTATTTT	CASSLAIGVTDTQYF
TRBV6-1	few	TRBJ1-3	-	TGTGCCAGCTCAGTTCCTCACCTCGGAAACACCATATATTTT	CASSVPHLGNTIYF
TRBV14	-	TRBJ1-5	-	TGTGCCAGCAGCCAAGGGAGCGGGTTGGAGCCCCAGCATTTT	CASSQGSGLEPQHF
TRBV2	medium-sized	TRBJ2-1	TRBD2	TGTGCCAGCAGTGAAGCGGGGCGGGGGATGGACAATGAGCAGTTCTTC	CASSEAGRGMDNEQFF
TRBV21-1	-	TRBJ1-1	-	TGTGCCAGCAGCAGATTAGACAGGGCGGCTTTCTTT	CASSRLDRAAFF
TRBV7-2	-	TRBJ2-3	TRBD2	TGTGCCAGCAGCTTAGATAGGTCTAGCGGGGGGACAGATACGCAGTATTTT	CASSLDRSSGGTDTQYF
TRBV10-3	few	TRBJ1-2	TRBD1	TGTGCCATCACCCGACAGGGGGGTGGCTATGGCTACACCTTC	CAITRQGGGYGYTF
TRBV30	-	TRBJ1-6	-	TGTGCCTGGAAATGGCGGGCCCTGGATAGTTCACCCCTCCACTTT	CAWKWRALDSSPLHF
TRBV28	-	TRBJ2-5	TRBD1	TGTGCCAGCAGGGGACAGGGACAAGAGACCCAGTACTTC	CASRGQGQETQYF
TRBV14	-	TRBJ2-1	-	TGTGCCAGCAGTCTCGGGACATCCGAGGGGGATGAGCAGTTCTTC	CASSLGTSEGDEQFF
TRBV12-5	-	TRBJ2-3	TRBD1	TGTGCTAGTGGTTTGGGGGGACAGGGTTCAGATACGCAGTATTTT	CASGLGGQGSDTQYF
TRBV27	-	TRBJ1-5	TRBD1	TGTGCCAGCAGTCCGACAGGGGTCAATCAGCCCCAGCATTTT	CASSPTGVNQPQHF
TRBV18	-	TRBJ1-6	TRBD1	TGTGCCAGCTCACCGGGCAGGGGGGCGAATTCACCCCTCCACTTT	CASSPGRGANSPLHF
TRBV4-1	-	TRBJ2-1	-	TGCGCCAGCAGCCAAGTGGTAGGCAGGAATTCCTACAATGAGCAGTTCTTC	CASSQVVGRNSYNEQFF
TRBV2	-	TRBJ2-3	TRBD2	TGTGCCAGCACCCGGACTAGCGGAAACACAGATACGCAGTATTTT	CASTRTSGNTDTQYF
TRBV7-2	-	TRBJ1-5	-	TGTGCCAGCAGCCCCACAGGGAGGGGTCAGCCCCAGCATTTT	CASSPTGRGQPQHF
TRBV28	-	TRBJ1-2	-	TGTGCCAGCAGTTTTAGGGGGAGTAACTATGGCTACACCTTC	CASSFRGSNYGYTF
TRBV11-2	-	TRBJ2-7	-	TGTGCCAGCAGCTTAGCGGCAGGGAACTACGAGCAGTACTTC	CASSLAAGNYEQYF
TRBV5-1	-	TRBJ1-3	-	TGCGCCAGCAGCTTGGACGATGGGGCGAGCTCTGGAAACACCATATATTTT	CASSLDDGASSGNTIYF
TRBV6-1	-	TRBJ2-7	TRBD2	TGTGCCAGCAGTGACCGGGGGACTACCGAGCAGTACTTC	CASSDRGTTEQYF
TRBV28	few	TRBJ1-2	TRBD1	TGTGCCAGCAGTAGCCCGGGACAGGGAAGAGGTGGCTACACCTTC	CASSSPGQGRGGYTF
TRBV21-1	-	TRBJ2-7	-	TGTGCCAGCAGCAAACCCCCCGGGACAGGGGGCCACGAGCAGTACTTC	CASSKPPGTGGHEQYF
TRBV28	-	TRBJ1-6	-	TGTGCCAGCAGCGGACTAAGCTTGGCAGATAATAATTCACCCCTCCACTTT	CASSGLSLADNNSPLHF
TRBV5-1	-	TRBJ1-3	-	TGCGCCAGCAGCTTGCAGGGGAACACCATATATTTT	CASSLQGNTIYF
TRBV11-2	-	TRBJ1-1	TRBD1	TGTGCCAGCAGGCTACAGGGGAAGAACACTGAAGCTTTCTTT	CASRLQGKNTEAFF
TRBV6-4	-	TRBJ2-6	TRBD2	TGTGCCAGCAGTGAGGGACTAACCCTGGGTGGCAACGTCCTGACTTTC	CASSEGLTLGGNVLTF
TRBV6-4	-	TRBJ2-1	-	TGTGCCAGCAGGAGACAGGTCAACTACAATGAGCAGTTCTTC	CASRRQVNYNEQFF
TRBV29-1	-	TRBJ2-3	-	TGCAGCGTTGGTTGGCGGGGTAGCACAGATACGCAGTATTTT	CSVGWRGSTDTQYF
TRBV5-6	few	TRBJ2-1	TRBD2	TGTGCCAGCGGGACTAGCGGGGCCAATGAGCAGTTCTTC	CASGTSGANEQFF
TRBV5-6	once	TRBJ2-7	TRBD2	TGTGCCAGCAGCTCCCCTCCGGGACTAGCGGGGGGGCCTAACGAGCAGTACTTC	CASSSPPGLAGGPNEQYF
TRBV5-6	few	TRBJ1-4	TRBD1	TGTGCCAGCAGCTTTTGGTCCGGGACAGCTCATCTTTATGAAAAACTGTTTTTT	CASSFWSGTAHLYEKLFF
TRBV27	-	TRBJ2-1	TRBD2	TGTGCCAGCAGACGGACTAGCGGGGGGGCCCTCAGCAATGAGCAGTTCTTC	CASRRTSGGALSNEQFF
TRBV4-3	once	TRBJ2-5	TRBD1	TGCGCCAGCAGCCAAGTCTTCGGGACAGGGGGTTCCTGGCAGTACTTC	CASSQVFGTGGSWQYF
TRBV30	once	TRBJ2-1	-	TGTGCCTGGAGTTCCGTAAGGGGTGGAGAGCAGTTCTTC	CAWSSVRGGEQFF
TRBV28	-	TRBJ2-7	-	TGTGCCAGCAGTTTATCCCGCGAGCAGTACTTC	CASSLSREQYF
TRBV19	-	TRBJ2-3	-	TGTGCCAGTAGTATAGCCCCACTCACAGATACGCAGTATTTT	CASSIAPLTDTQYF
TRBV7-9	-	TRBJ1-4	-	TGTGCCAGCAGCTACAGGGTCGGCGAAAAACTGTTTTTT	CASSYRVGEKLFF
TRBV19	-	TRBJ2-5	-	TGTGCCAGTAGTATAGGCAGCGTACCCCAAGAGACCCAGTACTTC	CASSIGSVPQETQYF
TRBV7-2	-	TRBJ2-4	TRBD2	TGTGCCAGCAGGGACCCCGGGAGGGCGAACATTCAGTACTTC	CASRDPGRANIQYF
TRBV25-1	-	TRBJ1-3	TRBD1	TGTGCCAGCAGTGAAGGGGACAGGGACGGAAACACCATATATTTT	CASSEGDRDGNTIYF
TRBV11-2	-	TRBJ2-1	TRBD1	TGTGCCAGCAGCTCCGGGACAGGGATATCACGGGAGCAGTTCTTC	CASSSGTGISREQFF
TRBV7-6	-	TRBJ1-2	-	TGTGCCAGCAGCCAAAGAAGAGGGGGCTATGGCTACACCTTC	CASSQRRGGYGYTF
TRBV6-5	-	TRBJ1-5	-	TGTGCCTCGCGTAATAGCAATCAGCCCCAGCATTTT	CASRNSNQPQHF